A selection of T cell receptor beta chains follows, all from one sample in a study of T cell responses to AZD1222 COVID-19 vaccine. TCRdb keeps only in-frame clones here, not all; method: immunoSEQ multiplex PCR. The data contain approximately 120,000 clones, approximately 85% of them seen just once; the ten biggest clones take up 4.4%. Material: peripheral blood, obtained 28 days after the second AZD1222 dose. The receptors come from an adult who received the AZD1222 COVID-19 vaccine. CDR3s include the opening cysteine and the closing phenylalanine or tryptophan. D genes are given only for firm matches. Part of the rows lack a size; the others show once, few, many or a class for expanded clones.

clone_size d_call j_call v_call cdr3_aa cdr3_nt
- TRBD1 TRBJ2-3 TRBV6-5 CASSRDRSTDTQYF TGTGCCAGCAGTAGGGACAGATCCACAGATACGCAGTATTTT
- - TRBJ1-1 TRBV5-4 CASSPVGRDTEAFF TGTGCCAGCAGCCCAGTAGGGCGCGACACTGAAGCTTTCTTT
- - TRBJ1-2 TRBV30 CAWSTRWFDYGYTF TGTGCCTGGAGTACCCGGTGGTTCGACTATGGCTACACCTTC
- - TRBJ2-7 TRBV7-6 CASSLGQGREQYF TGTGCCAGCAGCTTAGGTCAGGGGCGAGAGCAGTACTTC
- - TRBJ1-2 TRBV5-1 CASSLVQPIYGYTF TGCGCCAGCAGCTTGGTACAGCCGATCTATGGCTACACCTTC
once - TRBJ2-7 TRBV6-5 CASRPIDRPYEQYF TGTGCCAGCAGGCCTATCGACAGACCCTACGAGCAGTACTTC
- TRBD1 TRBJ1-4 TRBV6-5 CASSDDRATNEKLFF TGTGCCAGCAGCGACGACAGGGCCACTAATGAAAAACTGTTTTTT
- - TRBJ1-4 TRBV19 CASSSRQATNEKLFF TGTGCCAGTAGCTCAAGACAGGCAACTAATGAAAAACTGTTTTTT
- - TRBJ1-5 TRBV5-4 CASSLGIYQPQHF TGTGCCAGCAGCTTGGGGATATATCAGCCCCAGCATTTT
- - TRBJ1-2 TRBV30 CAWSGTYGYTF TGTGCCTGGAGCGGAACTTATGGCTACACCTTC
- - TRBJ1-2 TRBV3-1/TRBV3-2 CASSQVSTGYTF TGTGCCAGCAGCCAAGTTAGCACGGGCTACACCTTC
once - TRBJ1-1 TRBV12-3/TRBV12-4 CASSLSTEAFF TGTGCCAGCAGTTTAAGCACTGAAGCTTTCTTT
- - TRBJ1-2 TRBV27 CASSSYTNYGYTF TGTGCCAGCAGTTCCTACACTAACTATGGCTACACCTTC
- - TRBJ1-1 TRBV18 CASSPLGVGTEAFF TGTGCCAGCTCACCACTGGGAGTCGGCACTGAAGCTTTCTTT
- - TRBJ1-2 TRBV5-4 CASSPREGGNYGYTF TGTGCCAGCAGCCCGCGTGAAGGGGGAAACTATGGCTACACCTTC
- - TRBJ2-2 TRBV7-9 CASSPGALTGELFF TGTGCCAGCAGTCCGGGGGCTTTAACCGGGGAGCTGTTTTTT
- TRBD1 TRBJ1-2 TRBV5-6 CASSLARGLGYGYTF TGTGCCAGCAGCTTGGCCAGGGGGCTCGGCTATGGCTACACCTTC
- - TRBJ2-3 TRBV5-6 CASSRGRGTDTQYF TGTGCCAGCAGCAGGGGCCGGGGCACAGATACGCAGTATTTT
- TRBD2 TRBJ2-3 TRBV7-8 CASSYGLAESTDTQYF TGTGCCAGCAGCTATGGACTAGCGGAGAGCACAGATACGCAGTATTTT
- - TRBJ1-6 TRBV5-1 CASSLGTGNESPLHF TGCGCCAGCAGCTTGGGAACCGGGAACGAGTCACCCCTCCACTTT
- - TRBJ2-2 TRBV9 CASSVGIGGAGELFF TGTGCCAGCAGCGTAGGTATTGGAGGGGCCGGGGAGCTGTTTTTT
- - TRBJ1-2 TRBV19 CASSATRDGGSGYTF TGTGCCAGTAGTGCAACCCGGGACGGCGGAAGTGGCTACACCTTC
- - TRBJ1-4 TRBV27 CASSGPGEKLFF TGTGCCAGTTCCGGACCTGGGGAAAAACTGTTTTTT
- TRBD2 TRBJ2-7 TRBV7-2 CASSSSGGAVEQYF TGTGCCAGCAGCTCTAGCGGGGGGGCAGTCGAGCAGTACTTC
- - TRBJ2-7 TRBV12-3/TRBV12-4 CASSLVGEQYF TGTGCCAGCAGTTTAGTGGGCGAGCAGTACTTC
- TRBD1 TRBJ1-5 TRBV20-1 CSASLVPGQGVQPQHF TGCAGTGCTAGTCTCGTCCCGGGACAGGGGGTACAGCCCCAGCATTTT
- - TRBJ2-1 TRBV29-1 CSGQRSEQFF TGCAGCGGACAGAGGAGTGAGCAGTTCTTC